Sequencing of this T cell receptor beta chain was carried out in a study of identical twins. Germline values: CDR1 SGDLS, CDR2 YYNGEE. The germline V and J ends were trimmed by 4 bases and 12 bases, with 22 bases remaining between them. This CDR3 contains 15 residues. From the 5' RACE reads, TCRdb called clonotypes with MiXCR, one entry per CDR3 protein. Of some 500,000 distinct CDR3 sequences in the sample, approximately 9.6% were seen once. Whole-study results and caveats: For zero-insertion analyses, partial confounding could come from invariant MAIT and iNKT cells. Insertion counts were lower in abundant cord blood beta clonotypes, a trend that memory repertoires did not show.

On this clonotype itself: Antigen: not known.

All donors were healthy, and all were Caucasian. These data were also reused for a study on yellow fever vaccine responses in identical twins.

The sample taken for sequencing was PBMCs. This sequence joins TRBV9 and TRBJ1-4; D perhaps matches TRBD1 (5 bases). This receptor was identified in a woman aged 18-29 years in good health. CDR3: CASSPQLGDGLELFF. The CDR3 DNA reads TGTGCCAGCAGCCCCCAATTGGGGGACGGTTTAGAACTGTTTTTT.